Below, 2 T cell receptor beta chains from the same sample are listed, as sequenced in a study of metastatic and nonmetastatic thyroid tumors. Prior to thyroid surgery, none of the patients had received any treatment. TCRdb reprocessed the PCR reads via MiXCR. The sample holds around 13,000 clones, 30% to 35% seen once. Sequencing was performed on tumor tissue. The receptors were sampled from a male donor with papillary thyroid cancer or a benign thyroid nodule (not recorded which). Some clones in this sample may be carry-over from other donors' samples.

The CDR3 region is CASSLEGYSNQPQHF. CDR3 nucleotides: TGCGCCAGCAGCCTGGAGGGTTATAGCAATCAGCCCCAGCATTTT. The chain uses TRBV5-1 and TRBJ1-5; D uncertain. The germline V gene has CDR1 SGHRS and CDR2 YFSETQ. CDR3 size: 15 residues. Trimming shortened V by 4 bases and J by 0 bases, and 11 bases separated the two germline ends.

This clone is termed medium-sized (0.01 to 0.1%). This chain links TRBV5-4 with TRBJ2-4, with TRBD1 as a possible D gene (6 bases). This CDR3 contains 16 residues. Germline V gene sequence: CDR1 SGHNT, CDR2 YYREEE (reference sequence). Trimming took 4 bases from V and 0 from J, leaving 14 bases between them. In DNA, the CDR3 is TGTGCCAGCAGCACACGGACAGCACTAGCCAAAAACATTCAGTACTTC. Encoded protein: CASSTRTALAKNIQYF.